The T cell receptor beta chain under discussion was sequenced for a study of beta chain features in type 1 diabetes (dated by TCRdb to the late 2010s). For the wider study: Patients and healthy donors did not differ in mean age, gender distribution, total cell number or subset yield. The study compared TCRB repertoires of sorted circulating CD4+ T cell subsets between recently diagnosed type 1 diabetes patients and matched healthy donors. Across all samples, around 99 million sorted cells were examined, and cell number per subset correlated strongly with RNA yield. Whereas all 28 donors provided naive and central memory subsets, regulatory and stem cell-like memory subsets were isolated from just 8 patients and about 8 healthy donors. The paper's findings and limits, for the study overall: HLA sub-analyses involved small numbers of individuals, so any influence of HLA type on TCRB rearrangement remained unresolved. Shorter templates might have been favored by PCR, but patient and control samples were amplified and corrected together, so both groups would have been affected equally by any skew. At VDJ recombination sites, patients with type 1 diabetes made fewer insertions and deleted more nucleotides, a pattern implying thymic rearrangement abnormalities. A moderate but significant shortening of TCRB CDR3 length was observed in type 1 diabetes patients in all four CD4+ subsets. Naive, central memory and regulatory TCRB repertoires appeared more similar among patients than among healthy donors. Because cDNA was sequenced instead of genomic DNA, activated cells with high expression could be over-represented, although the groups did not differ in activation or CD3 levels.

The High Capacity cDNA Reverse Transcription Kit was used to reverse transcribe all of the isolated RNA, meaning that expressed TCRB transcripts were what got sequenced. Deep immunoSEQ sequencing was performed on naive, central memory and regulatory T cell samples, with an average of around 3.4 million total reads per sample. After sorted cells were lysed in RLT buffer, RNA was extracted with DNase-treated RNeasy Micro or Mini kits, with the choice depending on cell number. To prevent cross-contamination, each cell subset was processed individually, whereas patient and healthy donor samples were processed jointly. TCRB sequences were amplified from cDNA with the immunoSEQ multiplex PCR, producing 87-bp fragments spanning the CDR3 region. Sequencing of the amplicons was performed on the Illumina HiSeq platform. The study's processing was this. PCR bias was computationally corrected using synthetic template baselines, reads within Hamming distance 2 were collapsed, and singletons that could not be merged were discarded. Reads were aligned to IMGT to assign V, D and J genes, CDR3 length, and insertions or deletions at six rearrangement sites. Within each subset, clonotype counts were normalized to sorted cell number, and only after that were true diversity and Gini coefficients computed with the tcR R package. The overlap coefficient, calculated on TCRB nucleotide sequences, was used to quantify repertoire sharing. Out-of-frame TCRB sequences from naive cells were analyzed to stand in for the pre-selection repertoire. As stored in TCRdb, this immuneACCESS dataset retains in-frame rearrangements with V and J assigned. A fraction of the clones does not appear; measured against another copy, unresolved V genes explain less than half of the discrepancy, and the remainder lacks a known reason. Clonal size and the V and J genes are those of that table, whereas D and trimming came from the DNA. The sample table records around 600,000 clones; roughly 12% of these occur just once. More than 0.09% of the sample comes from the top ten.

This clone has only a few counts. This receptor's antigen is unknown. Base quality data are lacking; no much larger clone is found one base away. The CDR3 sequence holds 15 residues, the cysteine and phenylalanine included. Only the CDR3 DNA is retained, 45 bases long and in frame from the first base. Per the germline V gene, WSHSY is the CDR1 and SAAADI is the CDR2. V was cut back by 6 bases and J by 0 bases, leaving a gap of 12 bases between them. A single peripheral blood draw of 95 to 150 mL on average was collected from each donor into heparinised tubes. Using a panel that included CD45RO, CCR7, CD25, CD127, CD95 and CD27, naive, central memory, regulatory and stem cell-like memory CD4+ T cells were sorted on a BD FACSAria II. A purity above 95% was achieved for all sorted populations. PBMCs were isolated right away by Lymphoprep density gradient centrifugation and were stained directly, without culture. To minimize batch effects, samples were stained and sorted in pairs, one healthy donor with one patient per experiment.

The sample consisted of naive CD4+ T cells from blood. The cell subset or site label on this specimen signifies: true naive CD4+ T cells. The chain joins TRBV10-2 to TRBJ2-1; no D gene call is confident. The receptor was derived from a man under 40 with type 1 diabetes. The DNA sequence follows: TGCGCCAGCAGGGACGGGCAGTACTCCTACAATGAGCAGTTCTTC. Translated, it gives CASRDGQYSYNEQFF.